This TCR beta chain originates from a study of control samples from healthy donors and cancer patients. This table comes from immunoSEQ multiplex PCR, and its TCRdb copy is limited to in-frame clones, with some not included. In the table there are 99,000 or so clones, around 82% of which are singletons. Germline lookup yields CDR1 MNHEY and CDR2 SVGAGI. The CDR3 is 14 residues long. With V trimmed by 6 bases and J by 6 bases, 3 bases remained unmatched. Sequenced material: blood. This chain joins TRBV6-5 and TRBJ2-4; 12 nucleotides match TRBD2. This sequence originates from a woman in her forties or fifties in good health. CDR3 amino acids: CASRPSGGANIQYF. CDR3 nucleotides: TGTGCCAGCAGGCCTAGCGGGGGGGCAAACATTCAGTACTTC.